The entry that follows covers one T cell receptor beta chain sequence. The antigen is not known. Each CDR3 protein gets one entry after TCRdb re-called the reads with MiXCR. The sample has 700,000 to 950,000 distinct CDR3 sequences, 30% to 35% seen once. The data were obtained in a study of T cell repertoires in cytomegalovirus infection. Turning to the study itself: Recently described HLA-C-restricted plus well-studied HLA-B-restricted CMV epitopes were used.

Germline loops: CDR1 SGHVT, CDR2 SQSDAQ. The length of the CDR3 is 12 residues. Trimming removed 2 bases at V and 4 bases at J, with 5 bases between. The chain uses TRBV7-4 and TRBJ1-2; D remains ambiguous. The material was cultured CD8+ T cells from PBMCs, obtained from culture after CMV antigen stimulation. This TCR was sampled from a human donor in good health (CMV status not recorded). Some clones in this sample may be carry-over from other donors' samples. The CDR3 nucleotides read TGTGCCAGCAGCTTATTCGTCTATGGCTACACCTTC. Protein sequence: CASSLFVYGYTF. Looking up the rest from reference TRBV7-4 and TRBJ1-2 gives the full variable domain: GAGVSQSPRYKVAKRGRDVALRCDSISGHVTLYWYRQTLGQGSEVLTYSQSDAQRDKSGRPSGRFSAERPERSVSTLKIQRTEQGDSAVYLCASSLFVYGYTFGSGTRLTVV.